This TCR beta chain was sequenced for a study of regulatory T cells in long-lasting Graves disease. With respect to this clonotype: Antigen unknown.

The study's findings and limits: Persistent-disease Graves' patients showed less TCR diversity than new cases.

Regarding time point: persistent/refractory GD, antithyroid drugs over 5 years with positive TRAb. With RNA extracted from PBMCs as input, the TCR library was made. Sequencing libraries for TCR beta were prepared with iRepertoire HTBI primers and Arm-PCR of CDR3 regions. TCRdb recomputed calls from the multiplex PCR reads with MiXCR, one row per CDR3 protein. The table includes approximately 400,000 distinct CDR3 sequences, 20% to 25% detected once. The source material was peripheral blood mononuclear cells (PBMCs), sampled when the disease was refractory, from a patient treated with antithyroid drugs. This receptor was taken from a female donor with Graves disease.

CDR3 loop: CASSTRTAGELFF. In nucleotides, the CDR3 is TGTGCCAGCAGTACCCGGACCGCCGGGGAGCTGTTTTTT. The chain carries TRBV28 and TRBJ2-2; D remains unclear. CDR3 length: 13 residues. The V gene's germline CDR1 is MDHEN and CDR2 SYDVKM. V was clipped by 5 bases and J by 6 bases, with 10 bases between them.